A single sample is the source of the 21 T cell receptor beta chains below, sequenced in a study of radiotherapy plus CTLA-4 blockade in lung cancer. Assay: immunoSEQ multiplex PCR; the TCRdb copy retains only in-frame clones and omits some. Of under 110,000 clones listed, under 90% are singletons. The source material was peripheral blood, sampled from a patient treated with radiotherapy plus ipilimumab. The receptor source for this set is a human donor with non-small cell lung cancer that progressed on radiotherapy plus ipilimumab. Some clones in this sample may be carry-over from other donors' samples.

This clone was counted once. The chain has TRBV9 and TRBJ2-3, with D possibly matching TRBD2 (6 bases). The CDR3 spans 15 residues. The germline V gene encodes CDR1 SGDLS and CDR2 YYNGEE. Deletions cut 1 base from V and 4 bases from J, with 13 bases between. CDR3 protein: CASSVFGGDADTQYF. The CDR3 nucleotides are TGTGCCAGCAGCGTATTTGGCGGGGATGCAGATACGCAGTATTTT.

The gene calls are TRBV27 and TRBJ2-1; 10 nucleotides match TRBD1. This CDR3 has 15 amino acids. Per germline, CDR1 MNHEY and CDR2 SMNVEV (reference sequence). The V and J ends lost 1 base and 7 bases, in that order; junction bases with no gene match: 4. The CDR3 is CASSLWGQGNNEQFF. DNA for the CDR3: TGTGCCAGCAGTTTATGGGGACAGGGGAATAATGAGCAGTTCTTC.

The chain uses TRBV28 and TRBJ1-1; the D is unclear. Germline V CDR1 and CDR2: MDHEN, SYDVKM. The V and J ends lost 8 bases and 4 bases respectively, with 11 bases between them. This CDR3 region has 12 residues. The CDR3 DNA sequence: TGTGCCAGCGAGTCGAGAGCCACTGAAGCTTTCTTT. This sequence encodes CASESRATEAFF.

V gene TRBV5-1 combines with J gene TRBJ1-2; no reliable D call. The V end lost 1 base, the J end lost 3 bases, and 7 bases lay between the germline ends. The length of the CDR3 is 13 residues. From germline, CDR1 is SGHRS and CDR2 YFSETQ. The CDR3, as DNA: TGCGCCAGCAGCTTGAGGGTAGACTATGGCTACACCTTC. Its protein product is CASSLRVDYGYTF.

This CDR3 reads CASSPQTGTVRSGNTIYF. The CDR3 nucleotides are TGTGCCAGCAGCCCCCAAACCGGGACAGTTCGCTCTGGAAACACCATATATTTT. V and J are TRBV9 and TRBJ1-3; 7 bases align to TRBD1. The CDR3 is 18 residues long. CDR1 and CDR2 (germline): SGDLS, YYNGEE. The V and J ends lost 4 bases and 0 bases, in that order; junction bases with no gene match: 13.

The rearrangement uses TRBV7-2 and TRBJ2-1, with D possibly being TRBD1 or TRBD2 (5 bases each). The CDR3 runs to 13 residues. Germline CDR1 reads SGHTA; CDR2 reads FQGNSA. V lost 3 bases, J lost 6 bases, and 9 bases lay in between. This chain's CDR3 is CASSLWDANEQFF. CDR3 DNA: TGTGCCAGCAGCTTGTGGGACGCCAATGAGCAGTTCTTC.

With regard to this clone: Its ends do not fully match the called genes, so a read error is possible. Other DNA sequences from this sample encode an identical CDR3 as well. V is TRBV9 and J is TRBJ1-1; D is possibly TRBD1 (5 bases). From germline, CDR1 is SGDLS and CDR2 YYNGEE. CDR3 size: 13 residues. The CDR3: CASSVQGTAEAFF. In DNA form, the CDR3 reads TGTGCCAGCAGCGTACAGGGAACGGCTGAAGCCTTCTTT.

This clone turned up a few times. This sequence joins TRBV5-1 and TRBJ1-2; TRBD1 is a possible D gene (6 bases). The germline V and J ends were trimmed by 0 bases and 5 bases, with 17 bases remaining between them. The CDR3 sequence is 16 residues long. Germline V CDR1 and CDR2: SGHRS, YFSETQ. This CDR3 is CASSLEAGGLGYGYTF. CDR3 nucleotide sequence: TGCGCCAGCAGCTTGGAGGCCGGGGGGCTGGGGTATGGCTACACCTTC.

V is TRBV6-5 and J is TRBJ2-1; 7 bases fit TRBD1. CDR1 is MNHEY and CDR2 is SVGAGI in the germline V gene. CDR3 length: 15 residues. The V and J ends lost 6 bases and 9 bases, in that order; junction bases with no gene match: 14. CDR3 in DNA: TGTGCCAGCAGATTCCGGGACAGCCGCCCGAGTGAGCAGTTCTTC. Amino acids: CASRFRDSRPSEQFF.

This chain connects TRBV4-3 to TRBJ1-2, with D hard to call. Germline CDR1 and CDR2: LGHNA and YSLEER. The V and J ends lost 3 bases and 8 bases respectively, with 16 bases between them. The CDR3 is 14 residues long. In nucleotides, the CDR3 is TGCGCCAGCAGCCAGGAGCTCGCAAGCGGGGGCTACACCTTC. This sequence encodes CASSQELASGGYTF.

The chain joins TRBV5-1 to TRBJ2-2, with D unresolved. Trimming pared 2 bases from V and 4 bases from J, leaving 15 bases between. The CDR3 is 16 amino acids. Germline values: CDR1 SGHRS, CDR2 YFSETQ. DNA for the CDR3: TGCGCCAGCAGCTTATCTGGAAGGGCGGCCACCGGGGAGCTGTTTTTT. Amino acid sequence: CASSLSGRAATGELFF.

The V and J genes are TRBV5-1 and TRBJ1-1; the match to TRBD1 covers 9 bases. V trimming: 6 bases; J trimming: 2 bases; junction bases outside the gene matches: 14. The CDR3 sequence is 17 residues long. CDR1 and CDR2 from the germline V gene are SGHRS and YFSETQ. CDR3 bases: TGCGCCAGCAAGGCGCGGAGGACAGGGGAAATCAACACTGAAGCTTTCTTT. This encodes CASKARRTGEINTEAFF.

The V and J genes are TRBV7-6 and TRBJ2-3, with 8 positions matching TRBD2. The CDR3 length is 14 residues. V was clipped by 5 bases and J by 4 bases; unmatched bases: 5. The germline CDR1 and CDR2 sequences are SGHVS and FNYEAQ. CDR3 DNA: TGTGCCAGCAGCCGTAGCGGGGTTGCAGATACGCAGTATTTT. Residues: CASSRSGVADTQYF.

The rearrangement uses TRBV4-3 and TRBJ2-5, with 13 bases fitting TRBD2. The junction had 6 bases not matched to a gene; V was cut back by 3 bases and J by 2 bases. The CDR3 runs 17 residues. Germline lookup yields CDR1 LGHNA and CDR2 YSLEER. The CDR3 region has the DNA TGCGCCAGCAGCCAGGGGGGGACTAGCGGGGCGCAAGAGACCCAGTACTTC. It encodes CASSQGGTSGAQETQYF.

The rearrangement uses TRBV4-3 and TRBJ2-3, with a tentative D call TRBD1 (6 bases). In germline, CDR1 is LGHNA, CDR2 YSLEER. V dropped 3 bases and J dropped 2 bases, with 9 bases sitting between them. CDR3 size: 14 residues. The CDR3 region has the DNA TGCGCCAGCAGCCAGAGGACAGCCACAGATACGCAGTATTTT. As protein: CASSQRTATDTQYF.

CDR3 loop: CAWSVRLTDTQYF. CDR3 in DNA: TGTGCCTGGAGTGTTCGACTCACAGATACGCAGTATTTT. The chain links TRBV30 to TRBJ2-3; the D is unclear. Trimming stripped 0 bases from V and 2 bases from J, with 6 bases between. The germline V gene encodes CDR1 GTSNPN and CDR2 SVGIG (reference sequence). CDR3 length equals 13 residues.

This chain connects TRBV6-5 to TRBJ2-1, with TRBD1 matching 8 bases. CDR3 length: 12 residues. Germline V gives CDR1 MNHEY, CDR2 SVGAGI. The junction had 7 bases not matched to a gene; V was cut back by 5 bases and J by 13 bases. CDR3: CASSNQGAGQFF. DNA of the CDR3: TGTGCCAGCAGTAATCAGGGGGCGGGTCAGTTCTTC.

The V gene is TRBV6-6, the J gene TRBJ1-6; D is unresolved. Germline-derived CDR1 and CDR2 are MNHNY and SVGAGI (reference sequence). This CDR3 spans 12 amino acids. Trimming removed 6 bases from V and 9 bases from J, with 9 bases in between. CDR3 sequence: CASSRRGSPLHF. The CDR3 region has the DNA TGTGCCAGCAGCAGGCGGGGTTCACCCCTCCACTTT.

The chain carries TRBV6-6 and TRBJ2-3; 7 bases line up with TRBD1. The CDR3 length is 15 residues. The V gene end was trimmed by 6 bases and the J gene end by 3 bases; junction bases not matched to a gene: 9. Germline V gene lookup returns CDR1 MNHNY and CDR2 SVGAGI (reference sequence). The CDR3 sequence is CASSNRDRKTDTQYF. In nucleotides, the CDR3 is TGTGCCAGCAGCAACCGGGACAGAAAAACAGATACGCAGTATTTT.

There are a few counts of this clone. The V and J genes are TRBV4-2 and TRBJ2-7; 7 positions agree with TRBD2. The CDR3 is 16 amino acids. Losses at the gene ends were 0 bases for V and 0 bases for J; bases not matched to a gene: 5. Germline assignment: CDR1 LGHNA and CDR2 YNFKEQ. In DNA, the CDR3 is TGTGCCAGCAGCCAAGATGGGACGGGGGGCTCCTACGAGCAGTACTTC. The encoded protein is CASSQDGTGGSYEQYF.

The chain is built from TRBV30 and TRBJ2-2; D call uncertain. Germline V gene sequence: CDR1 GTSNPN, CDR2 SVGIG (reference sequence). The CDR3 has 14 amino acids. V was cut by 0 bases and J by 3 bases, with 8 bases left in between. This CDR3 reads CAWSVDGYTGELFF. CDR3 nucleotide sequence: TGTGCCTGGAGTGTCGATGGATACACCGGGGAGCTGTTTTTT.